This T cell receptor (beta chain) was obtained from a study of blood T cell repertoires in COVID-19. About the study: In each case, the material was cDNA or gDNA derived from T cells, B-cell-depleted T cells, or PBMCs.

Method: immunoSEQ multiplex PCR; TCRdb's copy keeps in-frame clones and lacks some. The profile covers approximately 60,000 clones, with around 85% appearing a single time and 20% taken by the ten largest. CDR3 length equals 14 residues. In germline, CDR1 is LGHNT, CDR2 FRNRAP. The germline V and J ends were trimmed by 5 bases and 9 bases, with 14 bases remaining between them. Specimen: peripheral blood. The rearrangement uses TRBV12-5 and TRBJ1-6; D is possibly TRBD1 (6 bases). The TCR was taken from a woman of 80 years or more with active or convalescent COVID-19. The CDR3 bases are TGTGCTAGTGGTACCCAGGGGAGAGGTTCACCCCTCCACTTT. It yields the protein CASGTQGRGSPLHF. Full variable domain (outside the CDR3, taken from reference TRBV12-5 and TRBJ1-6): DARVTQTPRHKVTEMGQEVTMRCQPILGHNTVFWYRQTMMQGLELLAYFRNRAPLDDSGMPKDRFSAEMPDATLATLKIQPSEPRDSAVYFCASGTQGRGSPLHFGNGTRLTVT.